Listed below are T cell receptor beta chains from one sample, sequenced in a study of control samples from healthy donors and cancer patients. Here immunoSEQ multiplex PCR was the method, and the copy in TCRdb shows in-frame clones only, minus some. The data contain around 170,000 clones, around 90% of them singletons. Sequenced material: blood. These receptors originate from a man aged 30 to 39 in good health. Each CDR3 is given with its conserved first and last residue. A D gene is named only where the DNA matches it firmly. Size tells how often a clone was seen (once, few, many) or the class of an expanded clone, and some rows leave it out.

clone_size: NA
j_call: TRBJ2-7
v_call: TRBV6-6
d_call: TRBD2
cdr3_aa: CASSYSLTSGSYEQYF

clone_size: NA
j_call: TRBJ1-2
v_call: TRBV12-5
d_call: NA
cdr3_aa: CASGLVFYTF

clone_size: NA
j_call: TRBJ2-7
v_call: TRBV12-3/TRBV12-4
d_call: NA
cdr3_aa: CASSPSGYEQYF

clone_size: NA
j_call: TRBJ1-6
v_call: TRBV4-2
d_call: NA
cdr3_aa: CASSPQAQNSPLHF

clone_size: NA
j_call: TRBJ2-2
v_call: TRBV11-3
d_call: TRBD2
cdr3_aa: CASSLEGLATGELFF

clone_size: NA
j_call: TRBJ1-2
v_call: TRBV7-9
d_call: NA
cdr3_aa: CASSFEGDPLYGYTF

clone_size: NA
j_call: TRBJ2-7
v_call: TRBV4-3
d_call: NA
cdr3_aa: CASSQDRYGSYEQYF

clone_size: NA
j_call: TRBJ1-6
v_call: TRBV28
d_call: TRBD1
cdr3_aa: CASSSWDRGNNSPLHF

clone_size: NA
j_call: TRBJ1-2
v_call: TRBV30
d_call: NA
cdr3_aa: CAWRGYGGDRAGYGYTF

clone_size: NA
j_call: TRBJ2-7
v_call: TRBV4-2
d_call: TRBD2
cdr3_aa: CASSQEGLVLTYEQYF

clone_size: once
j_call: TRBJ1-1
v_call: TRBV13
d_call: NA
cdr3_aa: CASSLDLGLPNTEAFF

clone_size: NA
j_call: TRBJ1-2
v_call: TRBV27
d_call: NA
cdr3_aa: CASIHQGTVEGYGYTF

clone_size: NA
j_call: TRBJ2-7
v_call: TRBV6-4
d_call: NA
cdr3_aa: CATPRQFYEQYF

clone_size: NA
j_call: TRBJ2-3
v_call: TRBV9
d_call: NA
cdr3_aa: CASSVGPAPGDTQYF

clone_size: NA
j_call: TRBJ2-1
v_call: TRBV18
d_call: TRBD1
cdr3_aa: CASSPIVTGVSNEQFF

clone_size: NA
j_call: TRBJ2-3
v_call: TRBV7-6
d_call: NA
cdr3_aa: CASSPSASSTDTQYF

clone_size: NA
j_call: TRBJ2-7
v_call: TRBV5-4
d_call: TRBD2
cdr3_aa: CASSIAGGPRGEQYF

clone_size: NA
j_call: TRBJ2-7
v_call: TRBV5-1
d_call: NA
cdr3_aa: CASSSSGTPYEQYF

clone_size: NA
j_call: TRBJ2-1
v_call: TRBV27
d_call: TRBD1
cdr3_aa: CASSFHASETGGTYNEQFF

clone_size: NA
j_call: TRBJ2-1
v_call: TRBV5-6
d_call: TRBD2
cdr3_aa: CASSSARSGRASNEQFF

clone_size: NA
j_call: TRBJ2-7
v_call: TRBV7-9
d_call: NA
cdr3_aa: CASSLTGYEQYF

clone_size: NA
j_call: TRBJ2-7
v_call: TRBV2
d_call: NA
cdr3_aa: CASRLRSGSSYEQYF

clone_size: NA
j_call: TRBJ1-4
v_call: TRBV6-1
d_call: NA
cdr3_aa: CASSESRGTNEKLFF

clone_size: once
j_call: TRBJ2-5
v_call: TRBV10-2
d_call: NA
cdr3_aa: CASSERPETQYF

clone_size: few
j_call: TRBJ1-1
v_call: TRBV7-2
d_call: NA
cdr3_aa: CASSPKVGANTEAFF

clone_size: NA
j_call: TRBJ1-5
v_call: TRBV19
d_call: NA
cdr3_aa: CASSIAGDGNQPQHF

clone_size: NA
j_call: TRBJ1-6
v_call: TRBV28
d_call: TRBD1
cdr3_aa: CASERQGGSPLHF

clone_size: NA
j_call: TRBJ2-3
v_call: TRBV10-3
d_call: TRBD1
cdr3_aa: CATESGTGGADTQYF

clone_size: NA
j_call: TRBJ1-2
v_call: TRBV29-1
d_call: TRBD1
cdr3_aa: CSGGTGSYGYTF

clone_size: once
j_call: TRBJ2-3
v_call: TRBV15
d_call: TRBD2
cdr3_aa: CATSRETSGGGDTQYF

clone_size: NA
j_call: TRBJ1-2
v_call: TRBV18
d_call: NA
cdr3_aa: CASSPLQGTDYGYTF

clone_size: NA
j_call: TRBJ2-1
v_call: TRBV5-1
d_call: TRBD2
cdr3_aa: CASSTGTSGYNEQFF

clone_size: NA
j_call: TRBJ2-3
v_call: TRBV9
d_call: NA
cdr3_aa: CASSVGSGVDTQYF

clone_size: NA
j_call: TRBJ2-3
v_call: TRBV5-1
d_call: NA
cdr3_aa: CASSLAQTDTQYF

clone_size: NA
j_call: TRBJ1-1
v_call: TRBV9
d_call: NA
cdr3_aa: CASSVDPAVTEAFF

clone_size: few
j_call: TRBJ1-2
v_call: TRBV12-3/TRBV12-4
d_call: NA
cdr3_aa: CASSLSGNGGYTF

clone_size: NA
j_call: TRBJ2-5
v_call: TRBV6-5
d_call: NA
cdr3_aa: CASSRGSEKTQYF

clone_size: NA
j_call: TRBJ2-5
v_call: TRBV28
d_call: NA
cdr3_aa: CASSMGTSTGKWGETQYF

clone_size: NA
j_call: TRBJ1-5
v_call: TRBV7-2
d_call: NA
cdr3_aa: CASSVSSNQPQHF

clone_size: NA
j_call: TRBJ2-7
v_call: TRBV28
d_call: NA
cdr3_aa: CASSPGFTYEQYF

clone_size: NA
j_call: TRBJ1-5
v_call: TRBV7-2
d_call: NA
cdr3_aa: CASSPGSLPSNQPQHF

clone_size: NA
j_call: TRBJ2-7
v_call: TRBV11-2
d_call: NA
cdr3_aa: CASSLGYGSSYEQYF

clone_size: NA
j_call: TRBJ2-5
v_call: TRBV25-1
d_call: NA
cdr3_aa: CASSELGGRGQETQYF

clone_size: NA
j_call: TRBJ2-1
v_call: TRBV9
d_call: TRBD2
cdr3_aa: CASSASGRGSYNEQFF

clone_size: NA
j_call: TRBJ1-6
v_call: TRBV9
d_call: NA
cdr3_aa: CASSVTGIGNSPLHF

clone_size: NA
j_call: TRBJ2-5
v_call: TRBV28
d_call: NA
cdr3_aa: CASSLGQETQYF

clone_size: NA
j_call: TRBJ1-1
v_call: TRBV18
d_call: NA
cdr3_aa: CASSPSRMGNTEAFF

clone_size: NA
j_call: TRBJ1-5
v_call: TRBV27
d_call: NA
cdr3_aa: CASSFSSAGQPQHF

clone_size: NA
j_call: TRBJ1-3
v_call: TRBV7-2
d_call: TRBD1
cdr3_aa: CASADRGDTIYF

clone_size: NA
j_call: TRBJ2-1
v_call: TRBV30
d_call: TRBD2
cdr3_aa: CAWSGSGLAEEQFF